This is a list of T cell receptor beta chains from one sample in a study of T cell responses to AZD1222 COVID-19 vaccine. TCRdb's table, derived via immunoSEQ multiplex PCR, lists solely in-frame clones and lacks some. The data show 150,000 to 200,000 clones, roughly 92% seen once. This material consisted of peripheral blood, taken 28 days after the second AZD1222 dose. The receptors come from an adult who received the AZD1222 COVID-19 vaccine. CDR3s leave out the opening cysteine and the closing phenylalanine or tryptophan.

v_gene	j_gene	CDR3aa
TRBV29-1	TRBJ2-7	SVVVGGYEQY
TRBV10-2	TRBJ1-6	ASSESTNSPLH
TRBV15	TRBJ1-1	ATSRAQGADTEAF
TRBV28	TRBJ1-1	ASSLGGMSNTEAF
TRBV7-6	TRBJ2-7	ASSATLAGGREQY
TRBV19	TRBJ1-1	ASSIGHPNTEAF
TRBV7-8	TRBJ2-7	ASHRDRGMGYEQY
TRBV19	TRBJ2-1	ASSIWGEGYNEQF
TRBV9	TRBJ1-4	ASSVGTDRALTNEKLF
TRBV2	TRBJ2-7	ASSDYEQY
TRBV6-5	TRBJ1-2	ASTEWDRGYGYT
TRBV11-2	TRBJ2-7	ASSPRLAGTGSREQY
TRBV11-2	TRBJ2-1	ASSSLKGGGINEQF
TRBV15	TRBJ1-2	ATSREARGNYGYT
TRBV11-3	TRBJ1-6	ASSLAQGASSPLH
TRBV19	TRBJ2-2	ASSSTGASTGELF
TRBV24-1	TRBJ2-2	ATSDAGGTGELF
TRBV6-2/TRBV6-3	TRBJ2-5	ASSPHHAVQETQY
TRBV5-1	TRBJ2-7	ASSLVGLPPTYEQY
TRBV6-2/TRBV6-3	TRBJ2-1	ASSYSRVEFSSYNEQF
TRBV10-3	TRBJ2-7	AISTGSYEQY
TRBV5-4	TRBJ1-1	ASSQGQMNTEAF
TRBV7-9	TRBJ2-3	ASSPKSTDTQY
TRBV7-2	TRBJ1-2	ASSLNREGGYT
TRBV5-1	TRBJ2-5	ASTTGAGRETQY
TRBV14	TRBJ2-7	ASSQQYRDEQY
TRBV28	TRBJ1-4	ASTVGTGNEKLF
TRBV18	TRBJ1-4	ASSPMGSPTNEKLF
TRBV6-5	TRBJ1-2	ASSYSRTGTAYGYT
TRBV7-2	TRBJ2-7	ASSLAPGQGGEQY
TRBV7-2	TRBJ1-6	ASSPSSSPLH
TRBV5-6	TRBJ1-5	ASSLGVEGNQPQH
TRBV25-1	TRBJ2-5	ASSAGLLSQY
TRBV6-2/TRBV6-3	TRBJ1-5	ASSYVLGQGEGNQPQH
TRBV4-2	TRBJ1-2	ASSQDPQGLANYGYT
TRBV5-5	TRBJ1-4	ASSFGTRGSGEKLF
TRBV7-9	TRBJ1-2	ASSSDDRKDGYT
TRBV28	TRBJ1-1	ASSDGVQGNTEAF
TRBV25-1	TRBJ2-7	ASMVGDEQY
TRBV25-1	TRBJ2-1	ASRPTGGNEQF
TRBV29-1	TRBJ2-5	SVPKGGTETQY